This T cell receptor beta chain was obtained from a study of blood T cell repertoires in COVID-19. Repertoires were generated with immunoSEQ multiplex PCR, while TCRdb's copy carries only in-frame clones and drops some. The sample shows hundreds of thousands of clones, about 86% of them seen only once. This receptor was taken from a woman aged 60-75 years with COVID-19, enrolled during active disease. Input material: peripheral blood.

The CDR3 DNA follows: TGCGCCAGCAGTATAACTAGCGGGCAATACGAGCAGTACTTC. Encoded protein: CASSITSGQYEQYF. The rearrangement links TRBV10-2 to TRBJ2-7; 9 bases match TRBD2. The V segment lost 5 bases and the J segment 4 bases; nucleotides outside the gene matches: 6. The CDR3 sequence is 14 residues long. Germline V gene data show CDR1 as WSHSY and CDR2 as SAAADI.